This T cell receptor beta chain was sequenced in a study of cytomegalovirus exposure and HLA in healthy donors. V gave up 8 bases and J gave up 2 bases; unmatched junction bases: 13. Germline V gene data show CDR1 as KGHSH and CDR2 as LQKENI. This CDR3 region has 16 residues. The study's findings and limits: According to a later analysis, most TCR beta chains associated with CMV appeared HLA-restricted. The study reported that TCR beta sequences accurately predicted HLA-A and HLA-B alleles in most subjects. Likely technical artifact: a cluster of highly shared sequence variants.

Only a few counts were recorded for this clone. The target antigen is unknown. The PCR was carried out with 60 Vbeta primers and 13 Jbeta primers. The data were produced by immunoSEQ multiplex PCR, yet TCRdb's version contains in-frame clones alone and is incomplete. Among around 140,000 clones listed, around two thirds were seen once. This receptor was taken from a woman aged 55-70 years in good health and CMV-seropositive. V usage is TRBV18 and J usage is TRBJ2-3; 7 bases are shared with TRBD2. Input material: PBMCs. The CDR3 protein is CASALQVAGVTDTQYF. DNA for the CDR3: TGTGCCAGCGCCCTCCAAGTGGCGGGAGTCACAGATACGCAGTATTTT.